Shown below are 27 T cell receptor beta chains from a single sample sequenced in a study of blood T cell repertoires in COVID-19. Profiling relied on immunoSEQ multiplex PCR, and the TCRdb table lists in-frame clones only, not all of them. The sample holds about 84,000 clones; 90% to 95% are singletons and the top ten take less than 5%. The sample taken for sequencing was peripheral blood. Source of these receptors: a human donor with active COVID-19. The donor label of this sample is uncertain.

The CDR3 sequence is CASSPGGGSAYEQYF. In DNA form, the CDR3 reads TGTGCCAGCAGTCCTGGGGGGGGCAGCGCCTACGAGCAGTACTTC. This chain uses TRBV28 with TRBJ2-7; tentative D call: TRBD2 (7 bases). CDR3 length: 15 amino acids. V was trimmed by 5 bases and J by 2 bases, leaving 16 bases between them. Germline V CDR1 and CDR2: MDHEN, SYDVKM.

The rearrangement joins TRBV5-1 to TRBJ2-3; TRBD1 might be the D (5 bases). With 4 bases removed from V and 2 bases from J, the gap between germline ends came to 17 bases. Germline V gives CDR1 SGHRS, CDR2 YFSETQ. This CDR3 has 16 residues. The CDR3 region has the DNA TGCGCCAGCAGCCCATCTACGACAGTCTACACAGATACGCAGTATTTT. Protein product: CASSPSTTVYTDTQYF.

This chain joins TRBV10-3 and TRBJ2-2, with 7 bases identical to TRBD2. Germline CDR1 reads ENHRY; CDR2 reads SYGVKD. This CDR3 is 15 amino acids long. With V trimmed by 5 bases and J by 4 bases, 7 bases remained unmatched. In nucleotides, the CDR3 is TGTGCCATCAGTCCTGGACTAGGTGGCACCGGGGAGCTGTTTTTT. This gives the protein CAISPGLGGTGELFF.

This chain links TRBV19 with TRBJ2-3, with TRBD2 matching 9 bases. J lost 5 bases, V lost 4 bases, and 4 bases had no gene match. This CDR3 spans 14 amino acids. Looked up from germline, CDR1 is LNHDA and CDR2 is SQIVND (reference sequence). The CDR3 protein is CASSRGLAGDTQYF. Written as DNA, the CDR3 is TGTGCCAGTAGTAGGGGACTAGCCGGAGATACGCAGTATTTT.

CDR3 nucleotides: TGTGCCAGCAAGGGACTAGCATACGAGCAGTACTTC. Its translation: CASKGLAYEQYF. The rearrangement joins TRBV2 to TRBJ2-7, with 9 positions matching TRBD2. CDR1 and CDR2 (germline): SNHLY, FYNNEI. The V segment lost 7 bases and the J segment 4 bases; nucleotides outside the gene matches: 2. There are 12 residues in the CDR3.

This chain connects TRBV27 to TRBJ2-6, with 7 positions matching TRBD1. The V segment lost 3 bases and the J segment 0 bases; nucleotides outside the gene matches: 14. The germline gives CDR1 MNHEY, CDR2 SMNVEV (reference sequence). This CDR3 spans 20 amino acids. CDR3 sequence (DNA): TGTGCCAGCAGTTTGAGGGTAAGGGGACAGACCCCCTCTGGGGCCAACGTCCTGACTTTC. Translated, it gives CASSLRVRGQTPSGANVLTF.

CDR3 coding DNA: TGTGCCAGTAGTATCGCCCCGTCAGGGGCTCAGCCCCAGCATTTT. Encoded protein: CASSIAPSGAQPQHF. The V call is TRBV19, the J call TRBJ1-5, with D possibly matching TRBD1 (6 bases). The CDR3 consists of 15 residues. Germline V lookup: CDR1 LNHDA, CDR2 SQIVND (reference sequence). Deletions cut 3 bases from V and 6 bases from J, with 15 bases between.

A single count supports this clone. In nucleotides, the CDR3 is TGTGCCAGCAGCGCCCTGACAGGGGGTGCCACAGATACGCAGTATTTT. Residues: CASSALTGGATDTQYF. The genes are TRBV5-8 and TRBJ2-3; 9 bases match TRBD1. The CDR3 length is 16 residues. The germline V gene encodes CDR1 SGHTS and CDR2 YDEGEE. V trimming: 4 bases; J trimming: 2 bases; junction bases outside the gene matches: 8.

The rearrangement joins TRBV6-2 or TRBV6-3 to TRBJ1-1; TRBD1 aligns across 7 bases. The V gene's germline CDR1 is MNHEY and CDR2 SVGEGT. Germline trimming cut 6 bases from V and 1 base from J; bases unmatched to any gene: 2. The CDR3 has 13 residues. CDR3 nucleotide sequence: TGTGCCAGCAGCGGACAGGCGAACACTGAAGCTTTCTTT. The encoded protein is CASSGQANTEAFF.

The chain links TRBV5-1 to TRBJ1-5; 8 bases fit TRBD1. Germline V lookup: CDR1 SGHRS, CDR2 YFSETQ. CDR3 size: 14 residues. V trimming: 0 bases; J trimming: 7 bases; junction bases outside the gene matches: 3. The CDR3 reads CASSLATGGQPQHF. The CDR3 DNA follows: TGCGCCAGCAGCTTGGCAACAGGGGGGCAGCCCCAGCATTTT.

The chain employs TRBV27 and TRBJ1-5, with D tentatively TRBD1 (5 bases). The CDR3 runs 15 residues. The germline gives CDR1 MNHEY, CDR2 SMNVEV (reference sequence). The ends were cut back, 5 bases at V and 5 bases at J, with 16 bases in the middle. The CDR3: CASSPGEVVYQPQHF. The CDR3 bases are TGTGCCAGCAGTCCGGGGGAGGTGGTGTATCAGCCCCAGCATTTT.

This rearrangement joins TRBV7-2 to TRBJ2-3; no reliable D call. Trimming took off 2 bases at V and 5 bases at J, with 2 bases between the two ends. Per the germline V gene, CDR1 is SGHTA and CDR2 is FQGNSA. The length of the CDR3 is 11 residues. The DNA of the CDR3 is TGTGCCAGCAGCTTACGAGATACGCAGTATTTT. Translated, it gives CASSLRDTQYF. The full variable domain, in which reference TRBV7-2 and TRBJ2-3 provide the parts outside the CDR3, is GAGVSQSPSNKVTEKGKDVELRCDPISGHTALYWYRQSLGQGLEFLIYFQGNSAPDKSGLPSDRFSAERTGGSVSTLTIQRTQQEDSAVYLCASSLRDTQYFGPGTRLTVL.

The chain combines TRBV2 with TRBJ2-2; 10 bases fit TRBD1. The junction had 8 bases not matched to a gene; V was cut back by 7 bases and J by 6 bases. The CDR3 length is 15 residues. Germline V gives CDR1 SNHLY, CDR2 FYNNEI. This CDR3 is CASTLGTGVPGELFF. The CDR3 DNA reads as TGTGCCAGCACTCTTGGGACAGGGGTCCCCGGGGAGCTGTTTTTT.

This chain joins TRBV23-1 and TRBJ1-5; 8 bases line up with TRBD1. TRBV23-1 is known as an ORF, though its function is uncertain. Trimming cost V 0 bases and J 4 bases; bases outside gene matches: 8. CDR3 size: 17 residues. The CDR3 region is CASSQSAGQDTNQPQHF. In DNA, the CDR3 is TGCGCCAGCAGTCAATCAGCGGGACAGGACACTAATCAGCCCCAGCATTTT.

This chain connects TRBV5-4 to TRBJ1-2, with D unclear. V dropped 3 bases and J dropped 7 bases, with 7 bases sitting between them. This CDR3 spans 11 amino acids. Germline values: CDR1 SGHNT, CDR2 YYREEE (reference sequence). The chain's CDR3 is CASSSGVGYTF. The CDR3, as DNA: TGTGCCAGCAGCTCGGGAGTTGGCTACACCTTC.

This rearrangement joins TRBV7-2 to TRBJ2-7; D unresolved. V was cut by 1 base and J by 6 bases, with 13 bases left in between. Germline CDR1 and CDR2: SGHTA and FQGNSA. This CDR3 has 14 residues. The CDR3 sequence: CASSLVPVAGEQYF. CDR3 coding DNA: TGTGCCAGCAGCTTAGTTCCCGTCGCCGGCGAGCAGTACTTC.

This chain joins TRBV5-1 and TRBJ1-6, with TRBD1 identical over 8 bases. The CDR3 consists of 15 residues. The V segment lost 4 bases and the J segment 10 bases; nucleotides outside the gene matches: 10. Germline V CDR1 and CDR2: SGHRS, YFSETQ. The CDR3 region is CASSPGQGFSSPLHF. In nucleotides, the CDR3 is TGCGCCAGCAGCCCCGGACAGGGTTTTAGCTCACCCCTCCACTTT.

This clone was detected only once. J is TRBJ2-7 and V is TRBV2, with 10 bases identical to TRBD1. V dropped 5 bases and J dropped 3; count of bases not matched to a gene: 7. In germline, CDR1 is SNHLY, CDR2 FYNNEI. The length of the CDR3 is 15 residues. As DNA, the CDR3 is TGTGCCAGCAGTTACCGGGACAGGGGCTTCTACGAGCAGTACTTC. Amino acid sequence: CASSYRDRGFYEQYF.

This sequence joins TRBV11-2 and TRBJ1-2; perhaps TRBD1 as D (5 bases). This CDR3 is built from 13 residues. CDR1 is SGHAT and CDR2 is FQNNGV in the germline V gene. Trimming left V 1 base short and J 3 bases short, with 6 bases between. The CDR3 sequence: CASSLGQHYGYTF. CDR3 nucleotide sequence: TGTGCCAGCAGCTTAGGACAGCACTATGGCTACACCTTC.

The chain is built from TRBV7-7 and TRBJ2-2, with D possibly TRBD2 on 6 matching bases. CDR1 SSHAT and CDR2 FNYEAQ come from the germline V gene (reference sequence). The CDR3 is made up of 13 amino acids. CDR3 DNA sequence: TGTGCTAGCGGAAGACAGAATGCCGGGGAGCTGTTTTTT. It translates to CASGRQNAGELFF. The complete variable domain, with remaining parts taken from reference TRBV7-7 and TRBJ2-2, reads GAGVSQSPRYKVTKRGQDVTLRCDPISSHATLYWYQQALGQGPEFLTYFNYEAQPDKSGLPSDRFSAERPEGSISTLTIQRTEQRDSAMYRCASGRQNAGELFFGEGSRLTVL.

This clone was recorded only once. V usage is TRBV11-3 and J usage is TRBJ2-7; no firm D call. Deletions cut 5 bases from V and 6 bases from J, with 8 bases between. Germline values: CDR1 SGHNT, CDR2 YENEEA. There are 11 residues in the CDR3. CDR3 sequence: CASSRYGEQYF. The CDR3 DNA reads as TGTGCCAGCAGCCGGTACGGCGAGCAGTACTTC.

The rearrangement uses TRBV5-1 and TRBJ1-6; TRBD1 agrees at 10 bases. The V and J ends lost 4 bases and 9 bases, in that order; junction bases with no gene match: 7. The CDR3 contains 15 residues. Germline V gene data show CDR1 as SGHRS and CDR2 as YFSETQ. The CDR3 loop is CASSPGQGNFSPLHF. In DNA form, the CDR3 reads TGCGCCAGCAGCCCGGGACAGGGGAATTTTTCACCCCTCCACTTT.

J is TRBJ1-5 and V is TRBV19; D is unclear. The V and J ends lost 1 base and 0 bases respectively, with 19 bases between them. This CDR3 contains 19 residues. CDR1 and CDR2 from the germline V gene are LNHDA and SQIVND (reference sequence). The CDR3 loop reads CASSIGIRRQPYSNQPQHF. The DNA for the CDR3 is TGTGCCAGTAGTATAGGTATCCGGCGGCAGCCTTATAGCAATCAGCCCCAGCATTTT.

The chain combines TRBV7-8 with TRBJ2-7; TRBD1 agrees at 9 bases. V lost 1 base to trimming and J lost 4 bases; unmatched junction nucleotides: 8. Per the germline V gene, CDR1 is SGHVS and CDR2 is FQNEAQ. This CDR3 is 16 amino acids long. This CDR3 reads CASSLETGGRRYEQYF. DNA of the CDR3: TGTGCCAGCAGCTTAGAGACAGGGGGGCGACGATACGAGCAGTACTTC.

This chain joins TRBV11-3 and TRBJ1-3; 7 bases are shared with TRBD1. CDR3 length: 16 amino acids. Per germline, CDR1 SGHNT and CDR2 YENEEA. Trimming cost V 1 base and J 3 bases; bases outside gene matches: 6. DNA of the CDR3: TGTGCCAGCAGCTTAGCCATTCGGACAGGTGGAAACACCATATATTTT. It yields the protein CASSLAIRTGGNTIYF.

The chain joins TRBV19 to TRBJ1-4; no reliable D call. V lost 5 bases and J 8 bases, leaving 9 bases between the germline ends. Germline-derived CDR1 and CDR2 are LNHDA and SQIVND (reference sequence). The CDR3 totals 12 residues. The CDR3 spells CASSPSGEKLFF. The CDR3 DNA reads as TGTGCCAGTAGTCCCTCGGGGGAAAAACTGTTTTTT.

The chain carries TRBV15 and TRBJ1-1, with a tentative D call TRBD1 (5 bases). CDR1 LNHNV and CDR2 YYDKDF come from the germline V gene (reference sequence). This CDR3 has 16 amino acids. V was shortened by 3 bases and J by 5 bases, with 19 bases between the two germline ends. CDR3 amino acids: CATSSFEQVKGTEAFF. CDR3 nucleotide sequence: TGTGCCACCAGCAGCTTCGAACAGGTAAAAGGGACTGAAGCTTTCTTT.